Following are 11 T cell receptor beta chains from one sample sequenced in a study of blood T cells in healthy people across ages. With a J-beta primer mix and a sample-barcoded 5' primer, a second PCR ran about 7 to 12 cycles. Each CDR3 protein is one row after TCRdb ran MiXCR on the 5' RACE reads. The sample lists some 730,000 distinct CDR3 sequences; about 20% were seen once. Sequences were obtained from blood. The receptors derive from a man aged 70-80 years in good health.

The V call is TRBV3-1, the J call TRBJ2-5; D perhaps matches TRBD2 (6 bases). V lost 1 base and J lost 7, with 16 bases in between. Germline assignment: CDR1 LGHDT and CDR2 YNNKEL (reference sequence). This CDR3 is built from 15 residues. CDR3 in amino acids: CASSQVAGPAGTQYF. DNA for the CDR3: TGTGCCAGCAGCCAAGTTGCGGGACCCGCGGGGACCCAGTACTTC.

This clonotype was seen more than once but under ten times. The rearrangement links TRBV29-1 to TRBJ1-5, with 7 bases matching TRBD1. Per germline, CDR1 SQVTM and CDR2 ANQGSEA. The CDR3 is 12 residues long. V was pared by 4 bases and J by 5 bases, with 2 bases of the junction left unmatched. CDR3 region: CSVGQGDQPQHF. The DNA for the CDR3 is TGCAGCGTTGGACAGGGTGATCAGCCCCAGCATTTT.

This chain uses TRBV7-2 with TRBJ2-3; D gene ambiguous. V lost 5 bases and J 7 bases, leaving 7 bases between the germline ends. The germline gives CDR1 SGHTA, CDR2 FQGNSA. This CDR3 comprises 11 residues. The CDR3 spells CASSTSYTQYF. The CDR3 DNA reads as TGTGCCAGCAGCACCAGCTATACGCAGTATTTT.

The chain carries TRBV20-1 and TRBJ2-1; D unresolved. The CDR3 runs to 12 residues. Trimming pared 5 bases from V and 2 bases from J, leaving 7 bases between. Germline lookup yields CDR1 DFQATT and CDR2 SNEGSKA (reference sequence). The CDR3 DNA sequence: TGCAGTGCTGAGGTTACCTACAATGAGCAGTTCTTC. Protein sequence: CSAEVTYNEQFF.

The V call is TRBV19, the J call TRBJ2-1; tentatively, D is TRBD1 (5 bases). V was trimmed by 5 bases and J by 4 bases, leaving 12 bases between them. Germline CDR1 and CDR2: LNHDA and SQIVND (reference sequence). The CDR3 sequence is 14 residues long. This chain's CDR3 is CASSPGPGYNEQFF. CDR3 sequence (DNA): TGTGCCAGTAGTCCCGGTCCAGGGTACAATGAGCAGTTCTTC.

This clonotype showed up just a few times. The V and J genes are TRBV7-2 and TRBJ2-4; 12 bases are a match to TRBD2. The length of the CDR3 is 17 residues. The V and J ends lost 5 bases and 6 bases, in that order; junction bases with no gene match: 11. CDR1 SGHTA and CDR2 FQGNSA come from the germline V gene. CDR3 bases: TGTGCCAGCAGCCTAAGACTAGCGGGGGCCATGTTAAACATTCAGTACTTC. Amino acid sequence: CASSLRLAGAMLNIQYF.

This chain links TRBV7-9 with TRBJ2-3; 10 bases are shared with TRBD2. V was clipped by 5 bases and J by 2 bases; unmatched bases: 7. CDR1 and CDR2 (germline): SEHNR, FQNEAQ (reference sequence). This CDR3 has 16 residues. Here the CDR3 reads CASSSRTSGNTDTQYF. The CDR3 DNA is TGTGCCAGCAGCAGTCGTACTAGCGGGAACACAGATACGCAGTATTTT.

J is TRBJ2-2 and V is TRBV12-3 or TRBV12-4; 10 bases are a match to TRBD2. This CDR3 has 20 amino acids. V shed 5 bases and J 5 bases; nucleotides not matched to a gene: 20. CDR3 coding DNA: TGTGCCAGCAGTACCCGAGGGTTTGGGGTTGCTAGCGGGAGTACCGGGGAGCTGTTTTTT. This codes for CASSTRGFGVASGSTGELFF.

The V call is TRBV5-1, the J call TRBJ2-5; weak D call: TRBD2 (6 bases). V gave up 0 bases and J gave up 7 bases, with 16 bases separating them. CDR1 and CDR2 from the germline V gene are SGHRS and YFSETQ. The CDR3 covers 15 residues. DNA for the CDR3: TGCGCCAGCAGCTTGGGGGACTGGAGGCCGTGGACCCAGTACTTC. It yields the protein CASSLGDWRPWTQYF.

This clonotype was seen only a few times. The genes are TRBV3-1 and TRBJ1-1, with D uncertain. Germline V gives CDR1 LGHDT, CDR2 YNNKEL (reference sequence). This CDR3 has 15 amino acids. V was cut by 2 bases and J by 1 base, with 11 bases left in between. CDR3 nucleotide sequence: TGTGCCAGCAGCCAAAGAGGTGCGGGGAACACTGAAGCTTTCTTT. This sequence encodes CASSQRGAGNTEAFF.

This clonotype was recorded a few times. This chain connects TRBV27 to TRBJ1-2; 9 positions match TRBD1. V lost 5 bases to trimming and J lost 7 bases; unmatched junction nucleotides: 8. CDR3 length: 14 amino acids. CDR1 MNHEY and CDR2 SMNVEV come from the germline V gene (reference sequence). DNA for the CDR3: TGTGCCAGCAGTGCCGGGACAGGGACAACTGGCTACACCTTC. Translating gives CASSAGTGTTGYTF.